Below, 23 T cell receptor beta chains from the same sample are listed, as sequenced in a study of blood T cell repertoires in COVID-19. The method was immunoSEQ multiplex PCR; TCRdb's version includes in-frame clones alone and lacks a portion of them. The data show about 350,000 clones, about 92% seen once. Specimen: peripheral blood. Receptor source: a woman aged 55-70 years with COVID-19, enrolled during active disease.

This chain joins TRBV28 and TRBJ1-1; 7 nucleotides line up with TRBD1. The V and J ends lost 10 bases and 5 bases, in that order; junction bases with no gene match: 13. This CDR3 contains 14 residues. CDR1 MDHEN and CDR2 SYDVKM come from the germline V gene. CDR3 nucleotide sequence: TGTGCCATATACAGGGGTCCGGGTGAAACTGAAGCTTTCTTT. Protein product: CAIYRGPGETEAFF.

This sequence joins TRBV5-4 and TRBJ1-6; tentative D call: TRBD1 (5 bases). Germline lookup yields CDR1 SGHNT and CDR2 YYREEE (reference sequence). The CDR3 has 16 residues. Trimming removed 0 bases from V and 5 bases from J, with 12 bases in between. CDR3 amino acids: CASSLGPGGNNSPLHF. CDR3 DNA sequence: TGTGCCAGCAGCTTGGGGCCCGGGGGAAATAATTCACCCCTCCACTTT.

V is TRBV3-1 (or the pseudogene TRBV3-2) and J is TRBJ1-4; no definite D call. Germline CDR1 reads LGHDT; CDR2 reads YNNKEL (reference sequence). The length of the CDR3 is 13 residues. Between the trimmed V and J ends, which lost 3 bases and 7 bases, there was a span of 9 bases. CDR3 nucleotide sequence: TGTGCCAGCAGCCAGTTCGGTTTTGAAAAACTGTTTTTT. It translates to CASSQFGFEKLFF.

This chain connects TRBV10-3 to TRBJ2-5; 16 nucleotides line up with TRBD2. The J segment lost 9 bases and the V segment lost 8 bases, leaving 0 bases of the junction unmatched. Germline V CDR1 and CDR2: ENHRY, SYGVKD. This CDR3 spans 12 amino acids. CDR3 sequence reads: CAIGTSGGAQYF. CDR3 sequence (DNA): TGTGCCATCGGGACTAGCGGGGGGGCCCAGTACTTC.

This clone was detected once. V is TRBV5-1 and J is TRBJ1-2, with a weak D call TRBD1 (5 bases). This CDR3 has 14 amino acids. CDR1 is SGHRS, CDR2 YFSETQ, per germline. V shed 0 bases and J shed 2 bases, with 8 bases lying between them. CDR3 DNA: TGCGCCAGCAGCTTGGATGGGGGGAACTATGGCTACACCTTC. The encoded protein is CASSLDGGNYGYTF.

The chain links TRBV7-9 to TRBJ2-3; 9 nucleotides line up with TRBD1. Germline V gives CDR1 SEHNR, CDR2 FQNEAQ (reference sequence). J lost 1 base, V lost 8 bases, and 10 bases had no gene match. This CDR3 is 16 amino acids long. CDR3 in DNA: TGTGCCAGCCCCGGGGACAGGGAATTTGGCACAGATACGCAGTATTTT. As protein: CASPGDREFGTDTQYF.

This clone has just a few counts. The V gene is TRBV11-2, the J gene TRBJ1-2; weak D call: TRBD1 (6 bases). There are 14 residues in the CDR3. Trimming left V 5 bases short and J 5 bases short, with 15 bases between. Germline-derived CDR1 and CDR2 are SGHAT and FQNNGV. The CDR3 nucleotides read TGTGCCAGCAGCCTCATCCAGGGGCCGTATGGCTACACCTTC. Encoded protein: CASSLIQGPYGYTF.

V gene TRBV30 combines with J gene TRBJ1-2; 7 bases align to TRBD1. The V gene's germline CDR1 is GTSNPN and CDR2 SVGIG (reference sequence). This CDR3 region has 13 residues. The V segment lost 4 bases and the J segment 8 bases; nucleotides outside the gene matches: 10. In DNA, the CDR3 is TGTGCCTGGAAGCGGACAGGACGTCGAGGCTACACCTTC. Encoded protein: CAWKRTGRRGYTF.

V gene TRBV30 combines with J gene TRBJ2-2; TRBD2 might be the D (6 bases). From germline, CDR1 is GTSNPN and CDR2 SVGIG (reference sequence). CDR3 length: 15 amino acids. The V and J ends lost 0 bases and 8 bases respectively, with 16 bases between them. CDR3 loop: CAWSVLGTAGGELFF. The DNA for the CDR3 is TGTGCCTGGAGTGTACTAGGGACGGCGGGGGGGGAGCTGTTTTTT.

J is TRBJ2-3 and V is TRBV5-1; 10 bases fit TRBD2. The CDR3 is 16 amino acids. Unmatched junction bases numbered 6, after V lost 3 bases and J lost 2 bases. CDR1 SGHRS and CDR2 YFSETQ come from the germline V gene. In DNA form, the CDR3 reads TGCGCCAGCAGCTGGAATAGCGGGGGGCCCACAGATACGCAGTATTTT. It codes for CASSWNSGGPTDTQYF. Drawing the rest from reference TRBV5-1 and TRBJ2-3, the complete variable domain is KAGVTQTPRYLIKTRGQQVTLSCSPISGHRSVSWYQQTPGQGLQFLFEYFSETQRNKGNFPGRFSGRQFSNSRSEMNVSTLELGDSALYLCASSWNSGGPTDTQYFGPGTRLTVL.

The CDR3: CASSIDPANTGELFF. DNA for the CDR3: TGTGCCAGTAGTATAGATCCAGCGAACACCGGGGAGCTGTTTTTT. This chain links TRBV19 with TRBJ2-2; no firm D call. CDR1 LNHDA and CDR2 SQIVND come from the germline V gene (reference sequence). CDR3 size: 15 residues. V was cut by 0 bases and J by 0 bases, with 5 bases left in between.

The chain couples TRBV12-3 or TRBV12-4 to TRBJ2-3; D may be TRBD1 (5 bases). V lost 2 bases and J 6 bases, leaving 9 bases between the germline ends. The CDR3 sequence is 13 residues long. The chain's CDR3 is CASSLRGLDTQYF. The DNA of the CDR3 is TGTGCCAGCAGTTTAAGGGGCTTGGATACGCAGTATTTT.

The V gene is TRBV11-1, the J gene TRBJ1-1; D may be TRBD1 (5 bases). The CDR3 contains 14 residues. Germline V gives CDR1 SGHAT, CDR2 FQDESV (reference sequence). V dropped 0 bases and J dropped 1 base, with 6 bases sitting between them. The CDR3 nucleotides read TGTGCCAGCAGCTTAGCAGGACAGAACACTGAAGCTTTCTTT. As protein: CASSLAGQNTEAFF. The entire variable domain, with the rest obtained from reference TRBV11-1 and TRBJ1-1, is as follows: EAEVAQSPRYKITEKSQAVAFWCDPISGHATLYWYRQILGQGPELLVQFQDESVVDDSQLPKDRFSAERLKGVDSTLKIQPAELGDSAMYLCASSLAGQNTEAFFGQGTRLTVV.

This clone was picked up one time. The chain is built from TRBV28 and TRBJ2-7; TRBD1 matches at 8 bases. CDR1 MDHEN and CDR2 SYDVKM come from the germline V gene. This CDR3 has 15 amino acids. Trimming took 5 bases from V and 4 from J; bases not matched to a gene: 10. The CDR3 coding sequence is TGTGCCAGCAGTAGACAGGGGAGTACGTGGTACGAGCAGTACTTC. Encoded protein: CASSRQGSTWYEQYF.

V gene TRBV29-1 combines with J gene TRBJ1-4, with D possibly matching TRBD1 (5 bases). V was clipped by 6 bases and J by 2 bases, with 13 bases between them. Germline values: CDR1 SQVTM, CDR2 ANQGSEA. The CDR3 runs to 14 residues. The CDR3 region is CSVTDRNTNEKLFF. The DNA of the CDR3 is TGCAGCGTGACCGACAGAAATACTAATGAAAAACTGTTTTTT.

V gene TRBV7-9 combines with J gene TRBJ2-1, with 10 bases fitting TRBD2. The V and J ends lost 1 base and 7 bases, in that order; junction bases with no gene match: 1. Per germline, CDR1 SEHNR and CDR2 FQNEAQ (reference sequence). The CDR3 covers 14 residues. The CDR3 protein is CASSLELAGNEQFF. CDR3 bases: TGTGCCAGCAGCTTAGAACTAGCGGGGAATGAGCAGTTCTTC.

The genes are TRBV10-1 and TRBJ2-2; TRBD1 is a possible D gene (6 bases). CDR3 length: 16 residues. V lost 5 bases, J lost 2 bases, and 15 bases lay in between. Germline V gene sequence: CDR1 WNHNN, CDR2 SYGVQD (reference sequence). The CDR3 loop reads CASSHLRDINTGELFF. The CDR3 DNA follows: TGCGCCAGCAGTCATCTCCGGGACATTAACACCGGGGAGCTGTTTTTT.

For the CDR3, the DNA is TGTGCCAGCAGTTGGGACATTGAGCCCCAGCATTTT. This gives the protein CASSWDIEPQHF. The chain joins TRBV6-2 or TRBV6-3 to TRBJ1-5; possibly TRBD1 for D (6 bases). CDR3 size: 12 residues. Between the trimmed V and J ends, which lost 4 bases and 8 bases, there was a span of 9 bases. Germline V gene sequence: CDR1 MNHEY, CDR2 SVGEGT.

J is TRBJ1-3 and V is TRBV7-9, with D possibly TRBD1 on 6 matching bases. CDR1 is SEHNR and CDR2 is FQNEAQ in the germline V gene (reference sequence). The V end was cut by 5 bases, the J end by 2 bases, with 13 bases between. The CDR3 sequence is 15 residues long. The CDR3 DNA sequence: TGTGCCAGCAGCATACAGGGTTTTACTGGAAACACCATATATTTT. Translation gives CASSIQGFTGNTIYF.

The chain has TRBV2 and TRBJ2-2; 11 bases agree with TRBD2. V dropped 6 bases and J dropped 5; count of bases not matched to a gene: 5. The length of the CDR3 is 15 residues. CDR1 SNHLY and CDR2 FYNNEI come from the germline V gene. The CDR3 spells CASRVAGGLTGELFF. The CDR3, as DNA: TGTGCCAGCAGGGTAGCGGGGGGGCTGACCGGGGAGCTGTTTTTT.

This clone was seen only a few times. This chain links TRBV11-2 with TRBJ1-6; 11 positions match TRBD1. Per the germline V gene, CDR1 is SGHAT and CDR2 is FQNNGV. With V trimmed by 5 bases and J by 9 bases, 6 bases remained unmatched. The CDR3 extends over 15 amino acids. DNA for the CDR3: TGTGCCAGCAGCCCCGGACAGGGGGCAGGTTCACCCCTCCACTTT. This translates into CASSPGQGAGSPLHF.

On this clone itself: Other DNA sequences in the sample encode the same CDR3. V gene TRBV7-3 combines with J gene TRBJ1-1; possible D gene TRBD1, 6 bases. V was clipped by 5 bases and J by 4 bases, with 11 bases between them. This CDR3 is 13 amino acids long. The germline V gene has CDR1 SGHTA and CDR2 FQGTGA. CDR3 bases: TGTGCCAGCAGCCTCACAGGGTCCACTGAAGCTTTCTTT. This encodes CASSLTGSTEAFF.

The chain recombines TRBV7-9 with TRBJ1-3; 8 bases agree with TRBD1. With 3 bases clipped from V and 4 bases from J, the junction kept 8 bases outside the gene matches. Per germline, CDR1 SEHNR and CDR2 FQNEAQ (reference sequence). This CDR3 spans 16 amino acids. The CDR3 DNA is TGTGCCAGCAGCTTGCCGATAGACAGGGGAGGAAACACCATATATTTT. Its protein is CASSLPIDRGGNTIYF.